This T cell receptor beta chain was captured in a study of regulatory T cells in long-lasting Graves disease. Construction of the TCR beta libraries employed iRepertoire HTBI primers in conjunction with Arm-PCR of CDR3 regions. Original processing methods: Identified segments across samples numbered roughly 60 TRBV and 14 to 15 TRBJ. TCRdb called the multiplex PCR reads again in MiXCR, with one record for every CDR3 protein. The V and J calls were not made by the authors but by TCRdb's processing. This table holds approximately 470,000 distinct CDR3 sequences, 15% to 20% found once. The study's findings and limits: There was favoring of TRBV28, TRBJ1-2 and TRBJ2-5 in persistent disease.

Regarding time point: newly diagnosed GD, antithyroid drugs for less than 3 months. Scientists built the TCR library using RNA that was extracted from PBMCs. About this clonotype: Its specificity is not known.

Germline V gene data show CDR1 as DFQATT and CDR2 as SNEGSKA (reference sequence). Trimming removed 3 bases from V and 1 base from J, with 12 bases in between. This CDR3 has 14 residues. This sample was shared with a second study, whose subject was T cells in Graves' hyperthyroidism and ophthalmopathy.

Here the sequenced sample was peripheral blood mononuclear cells (PBMCs), taken at new diagnosis, from a patient treated with antithyroid drugs. This chain links TRBV20-1 with TRBJ2-5; D is unresolved. The receptor's source is a man aged 35 to 55 with Graves disease. In DNA, the CDR3 is TGCAGTGCTAGCTTGGGCCACATCCAAGAGACCCAGTACTTC. This sequence encodes CSASLGHIQETQYF.